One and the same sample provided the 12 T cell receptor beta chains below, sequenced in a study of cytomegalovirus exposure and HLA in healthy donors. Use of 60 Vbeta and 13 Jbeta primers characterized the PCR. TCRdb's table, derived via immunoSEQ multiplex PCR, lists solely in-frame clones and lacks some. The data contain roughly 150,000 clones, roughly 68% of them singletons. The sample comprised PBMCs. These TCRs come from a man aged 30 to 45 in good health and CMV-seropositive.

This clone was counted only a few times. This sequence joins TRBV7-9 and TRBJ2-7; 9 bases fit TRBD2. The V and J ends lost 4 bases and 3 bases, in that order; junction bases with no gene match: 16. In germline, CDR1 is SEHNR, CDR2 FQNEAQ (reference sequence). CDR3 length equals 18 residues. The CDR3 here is CASSSWASGTRNLYEQYF. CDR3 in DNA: TGTGCCAGCAGCTCCTGGGCTAGCGGGACCCGTAATCTCTACGAGCAGTACTTC. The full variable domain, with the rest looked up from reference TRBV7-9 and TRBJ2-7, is DTGVSQNPRHKITKRGQNVTFRCDPISEHNRLYWYRQTLGQGPEFLTYFQNEAQLEKSRLLSDRFSAERPKGSFSTLEIQRTEQGDSAMYLCASSSWASGTRNLYEQYFGPGTRLTVT.

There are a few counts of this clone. The CDR3: CAWSVLYGLMNTEAFF. Written as DNA, the CDR3 is TGTGCCTGGAGTGTACTCTATGGACTCATGAACACTGAAGCTTTCTTT. The rearrangement joins TRBV30 to TRBJ1-1; unclear D gene. This CDR3 region has 16 residues. Germline V gene lookup returns CDR1 GTSNPN and CDR2 SVGIG (reference sequence). Trimming removed 0 bases from V and 0 bases from J, with 14 bases in between.

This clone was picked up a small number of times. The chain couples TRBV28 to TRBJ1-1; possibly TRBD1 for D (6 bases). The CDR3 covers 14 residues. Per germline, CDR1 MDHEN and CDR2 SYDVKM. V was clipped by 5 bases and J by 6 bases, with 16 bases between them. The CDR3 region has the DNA TGTGCCAGCAGTCCCACGGGGGGGGCTCCTGAAGCTTTCTTT. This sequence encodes CASSPTGGAPEAFF.

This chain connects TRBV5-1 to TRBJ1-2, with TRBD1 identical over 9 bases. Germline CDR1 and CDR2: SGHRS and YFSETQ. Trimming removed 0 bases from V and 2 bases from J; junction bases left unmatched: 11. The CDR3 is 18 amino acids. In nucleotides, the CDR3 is TGCGCCAGCAGCTTGGGACTCGGGACAGGGTTTACCAACTATGGCTACACCTTC. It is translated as CASSLGLGTGFTNYGYTF.

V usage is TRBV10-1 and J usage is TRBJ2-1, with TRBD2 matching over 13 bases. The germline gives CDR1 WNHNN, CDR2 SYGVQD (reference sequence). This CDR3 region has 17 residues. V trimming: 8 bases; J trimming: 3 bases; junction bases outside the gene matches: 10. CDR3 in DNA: TGCGCCAGCGCTTCTTCGGGACTAGCGGGATACTACAATGAGCAGTTCTTC. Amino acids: CASASSGLAGYYNEQFF.

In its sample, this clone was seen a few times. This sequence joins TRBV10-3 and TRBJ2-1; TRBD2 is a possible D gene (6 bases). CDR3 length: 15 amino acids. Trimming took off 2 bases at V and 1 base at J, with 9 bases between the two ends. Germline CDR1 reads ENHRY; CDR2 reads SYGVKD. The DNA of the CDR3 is TGTGCCATCAGTGAGCGGGAGTCTTCCTACAATGAGCAGTTCTTC. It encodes CAISERESSYNEQFF.

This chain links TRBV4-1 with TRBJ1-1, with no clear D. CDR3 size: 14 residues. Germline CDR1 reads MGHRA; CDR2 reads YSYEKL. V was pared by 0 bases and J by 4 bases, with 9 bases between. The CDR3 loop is CASSQDQAGTEAFF. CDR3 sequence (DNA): TGCGCCAGCAGCCAAGATCAGGCGGGCACTGAAGCTTTCTTT.

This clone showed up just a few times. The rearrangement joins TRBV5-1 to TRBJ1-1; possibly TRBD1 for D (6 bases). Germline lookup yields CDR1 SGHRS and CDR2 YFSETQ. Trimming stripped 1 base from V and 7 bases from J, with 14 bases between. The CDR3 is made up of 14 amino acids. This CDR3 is CASSLIDPGDEAFF. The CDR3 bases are TGCGCCAGCAGCTTGATCGATCCAGGGGATGAAGCTTTCTTT. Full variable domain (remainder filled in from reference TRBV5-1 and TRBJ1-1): KAGVTQTPRYLIKTRGQQVTLSCSPISGHRSVSWYQQTPGQGLQFLFEYFSETQRNKGNFPGRFSGRQFSNSRSEMNVSTLELGDSALYLCASSLIDPGDEAFFGQGTRLTVV.

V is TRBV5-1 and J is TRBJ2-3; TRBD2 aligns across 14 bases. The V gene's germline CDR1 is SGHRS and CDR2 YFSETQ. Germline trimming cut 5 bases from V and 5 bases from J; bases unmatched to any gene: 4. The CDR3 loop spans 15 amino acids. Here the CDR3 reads CASSPGLAGVDTQYF. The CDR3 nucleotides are TGCGCCAGCAGTCCGGGACTAGCGGGAGTAGATACGCAGTATTTT.

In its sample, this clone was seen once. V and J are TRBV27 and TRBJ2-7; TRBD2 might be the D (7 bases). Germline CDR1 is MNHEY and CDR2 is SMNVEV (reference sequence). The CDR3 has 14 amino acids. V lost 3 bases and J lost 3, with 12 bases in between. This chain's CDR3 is CASSFRGAVYEQYF. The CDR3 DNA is TGTGCCAGCAGTTTCCGGGGGGCGGTCTACGAGCAGTACTTC.

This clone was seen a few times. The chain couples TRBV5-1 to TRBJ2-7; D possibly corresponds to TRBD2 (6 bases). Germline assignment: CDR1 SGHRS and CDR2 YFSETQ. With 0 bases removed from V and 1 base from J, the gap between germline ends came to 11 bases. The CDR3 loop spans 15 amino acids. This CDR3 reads CASSLERGKSYEQYF. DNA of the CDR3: TGCGCCAGCAGCTTGGAACGGGGGAAGTCCTACGAGCAGTACTTC.

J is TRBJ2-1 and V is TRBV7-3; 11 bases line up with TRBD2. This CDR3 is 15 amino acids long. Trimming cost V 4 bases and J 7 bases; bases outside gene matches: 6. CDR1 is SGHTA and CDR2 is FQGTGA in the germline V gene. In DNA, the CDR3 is TGTGCCAGCAGCTCAATAGCGGGAGGGGGGAATGAGCAGTTCTTC. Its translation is CASSSIAGGGNEQFF.